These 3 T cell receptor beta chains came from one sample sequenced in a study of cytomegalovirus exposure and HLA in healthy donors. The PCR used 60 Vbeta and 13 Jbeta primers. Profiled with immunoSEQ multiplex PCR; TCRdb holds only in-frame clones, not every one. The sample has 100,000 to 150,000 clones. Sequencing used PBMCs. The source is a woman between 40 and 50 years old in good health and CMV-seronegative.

CDR3 sequence: CAISEFMAAAGELFF. The DNA for the CDR3 is TGTGCCATCAGTGAGTTTATGGCAGCAGCGGGGGAGCTGTTTTTT. The V call is TRBV10-3, the J call TRBJ2-2; D is uncertain. Germline V gives CDR1 ENHRY, CDR2 SYGVKD. V lost 1 base, J lost 8 bases, and 14 bases lay in between. This CDR3 has 15 amino acids.

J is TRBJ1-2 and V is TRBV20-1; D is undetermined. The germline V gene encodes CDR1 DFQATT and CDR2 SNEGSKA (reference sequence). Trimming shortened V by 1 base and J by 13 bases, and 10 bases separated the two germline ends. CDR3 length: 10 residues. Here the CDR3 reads CSARARSPTF. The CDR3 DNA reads TGCAGTGCTAGAGCACGGAGTCCCACCTTC.

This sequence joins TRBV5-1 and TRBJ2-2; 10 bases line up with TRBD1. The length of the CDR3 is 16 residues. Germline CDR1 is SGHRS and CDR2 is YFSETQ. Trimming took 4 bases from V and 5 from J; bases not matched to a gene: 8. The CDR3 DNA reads TGCGCCAGCAGCCCCCGGGGACAGGGGATTACCGGGGAGCTGTTTTTT. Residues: CASSPRGQGITGELFF.